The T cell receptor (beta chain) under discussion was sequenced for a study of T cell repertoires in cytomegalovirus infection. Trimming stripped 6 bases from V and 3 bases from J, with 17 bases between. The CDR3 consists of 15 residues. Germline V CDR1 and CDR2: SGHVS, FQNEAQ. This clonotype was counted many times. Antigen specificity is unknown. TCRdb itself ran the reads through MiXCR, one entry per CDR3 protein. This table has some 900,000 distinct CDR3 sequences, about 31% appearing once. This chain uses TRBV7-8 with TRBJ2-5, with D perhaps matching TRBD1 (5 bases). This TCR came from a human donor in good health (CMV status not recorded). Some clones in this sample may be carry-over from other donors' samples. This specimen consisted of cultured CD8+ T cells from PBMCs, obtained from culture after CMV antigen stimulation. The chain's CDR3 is CASSFPQGTKETQYF. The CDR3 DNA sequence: TGTGCCAGCAGTTTTCCCCAGGGTACCAAAGAGACCCAGTACTTC.